This entry lists 21 T cell receptor beta chains sequenced from one sample in a study of Graves' ophthalmopathy and Graves' hyperthyroidism. RNA transcripts served as template for amplifying TCR beta CDR3 sequences. RT-PCR in the first round used HTBI primers; a second-round multiplex PCR followed. One entry per CDR3 protein, called by TCRdb with MiXCR from the multiplex PCR reads. The sample records 580,000 or so distinct CDR3 sequences, approximately 35% being singletons. Sequencing was done on a sample of peripheral blood or thyroid tissue (not recorded which). Source of these receptors: an adult man with Graves' hyperthyroidism.

This clonotype was seen many times. This sequence joins TRBV6-6 and TRBJ1-1; no clear D. This CDR3 has 15 amino acids. The germline V gene has CDR1 MNHNY and CDR2 SVGAGI (reference sequence). The ends were cut back, 0 bases at V and 5 bases at J, with 13 bases in the middle. The CDR3: CASSYSAGITTEAFF. CDR3 nucleotides: TGTGCCAGCAGTTACTCGGCGGGAATAACGACTGAAGCTTTCTTT.

The sample holds many counts of this clonotype. V is TRBV6-5 and J is TRBJ2-7; 7 nucleotides align to TRBD2. Looked up from germline, CDR1 is MNHEY and CDR2 is SVGAGI. V trimming: 2 bases; J trimming: 3 bases; junction bases outside the gene matches: 10. CDR3 length equals 16 residues. CDR3 region: CASSYGSLSGFYEQYF. CDR3 DNA: TGTGCCAGCAGTTACGGGAGTCTTAGCGGGTTCTACGAGCAGTACTTC.

V usage is TRBV5-1 and J usage is TRBJ2-7; D remains ambiguous. This CDR3 spans 13 amino acids. V lost 4 bases and J 0 bases, leaving 8 bases between the germline ends. The germline V gene encodes CDR1 SGHRS and CDR2 YFSETQ. This CDR3 is CASSDVSSYEQYF. As DNA, the CDR3 is TGCGCCAGCAGCGACGTAAGCTCCTACGAGCAGTACTTC.

With respect to this clonotype: The junction departs from germline at one end; a sequencing error may be responsible. The CDR3 sequence is CASSPWVSYEQHF. The CDR3 DNA is TGTGCCAGCAGCCCATGGGTTTCCTACGAGCAGCACTTT. V and J are TRBV7-2 and TRBJ2-7, with no clear D. The CDR3 loop spans 13 amino acids. In germline, CDR1 is SGHTA, CDR2 FQGNSA.

The gene calls are TRBV12-3 or TRBV12-4 and TRBJ1-1, with 7 bases identical to TRBD1. There are 18 residues in the CDR3. V shed 2 bases and J 0 bases; nucleotides not matched to a gene: 12. This CDR3 reads CASSLRGRGANMNTEAFF. CDR3 nucleotide sequence: TGTGCCAGCAGTTTAAGGGGGCGCGGGGCTAACATGAACACTGAAGCTTTCTTT.

This clonotype was observed many times. This sequence joins TRBV27 and TRBJ1-2; D remains ambiguous. CDR3 length: 13 residues. The V gene lost 10 bases and the J gene lost 2 bases, with 14 bases spanning the gap. Germline V CDR1 and CDR2: MNHEY, SMNVEV (reference sequence). The CDR3 loop is CATGPTSNYGYTF. CDR3 sequence (DNA): TGTGCCACCGGACCTACCTCGAACTATGGCTACACCTTC.

The chain employs TRBV7-9 and TRBJ2-7; no reliable D call. Trimming removed 0 bases from V and 5 bases from J, with 8 bases in between. Per the germline V gene, CDR1 is SEHNR and CDR2 is FQNEAQ (reference sequence). CDR3 length: 13 amino acids. For the CDR3, the DNA is TGTGCCAGCAGCTTAGCTGGAGTAAACGAGCAGTACTTC. Protein: CASSLAGVNEQYF.

In its sample, this clonotype was seen many times. The genes are TRBV7-8 and TRBJ2-7; 7 nucleotides agree with TRBD1. Germline CDR1 is SGHVS and CDR2 is FQNEAQ. The J segment lost 3 bases and the V segment lost 5 bases, leaving 4 bases of the junction unmatched. This CDR3 is 13 amino acids long. This CDR3 reads CASSPGQIYEQYF. The CDR3 nucleotides read TGTGCCAGCAGCCCGGGACAGATCTACGAGCAGTACTTC.

This clonotype was seen once. CDR3 region: CATSRDRREGSPLHF. CDR3 DNA sequence: TGTGCCACCAGCAGAGATCGTCGGGAGGGATCACCCCTCCACTTT. The J gene is TRBJ1-6, the V gene TRBV15; D unclear. From germline, CDR1 is LNHNV and CDR2 YYDKDF (reference sequence). The V gene lost 0 bases and the J gene lost 10 bases, with 13 bases spanning the gap. The CDR3 spans 15 residues.

This clonotype was counted only a few times. J is TRBJ2-2 and V is TRBV20-1; 7 positions match TRBD1. Trimming removed 1 base from V and 4 bases from J; junction bases left unmatched: 9. The CDR3 has 16 residues. Germline V gene data show CDR1 as DFQATT and CDR2 as SNEGSKA (reference sequence). The DNA for the CDR3 is TGCAGTGCTAGAGGAAGAACAGGGGATGTCACCGGGGAGCTGTTTTTT. It codes for CSARGRTGDVTGELFF.

About this clonotype: Given a much more abundant clone one base away, this may be a read error. V usage is TRBV19 and J usage is TRBJ1-4; D is ambiguous. The V gene's germline CDR1 is LNHDA and CDR2 SQIVND (reference sequence). Trimming took 3 bases from V and 3 from J, leaving 11 bases between them. The CDR3 covers 15 residues. The CDR3 sequence is CASSISKAANEKLFF. CDR3 coding DNA: TGTGCCAGTAGTATCTCGAAAGCAGCTAATGAAAAACTGTTTTTT.

Regarding this clonotype: This sequence may be a read error, since a much larger clone differs from it by one base. The CDR3 end shows no conserved phenylalanine or tryptophan, and so a read error is likely. This chain links TRBV2 with TRBJ1-5; 7 positions match TRBD1. The CDR3 runs to 15 residues. Trimming cost V 7 bases and J 0 bases; bases outside gene matches: 6. Germline V CDR1 and CDR2: SNHLY, FYNNEI. Here the CDR3 DNA reads TGTGCCAGCAAACAGGGGACCCTTAGCAATCAGCCCCAGCATTCT. Protein product: CASKQGTLSNQPQHS.

The chain uses TRBV5-1 and TRBJ2-7; 7 nucleotides align to TRBD1. The junction had 9 bases not matched to a gene; V was cut back by 4 bases and J by 5 bases. CDR3 length equals 14 residues. CDR1 and CDR2 (germline): SGHRS, YFSETQ. The chain's CDR3 is CASSQTPGQHEQYF. For the CDR3, the DNA is TGCGCCAGCAGCCAGACTCCGGGACAGCACGAGCAGTACTTC.

The chain couples TRBV7-9 to TRBJ2-2; TRBD1 agrees at 10 bases. V lost 3 bases to trimming and J lost 5 bases; unmatched junction nucleotides: 6. Germline values: CDR1 SEHNR, CDR2 FQNEAQ (reference sequence). The CDR3 is made up of 16 amino acids. The CDR3 region has the DNA TGTGCCAGCAGCTTGACAGGGGGCGAATGGACCGGGGAGCTGTTTTTT. Protein sequence: CASSLTGGEWTGELFF.

A single count supports this clonotype. The chain uses TRBV7-8 and TRBJ1-2, with D uncertain. V was clipped by 0 bases and J by 5 bases, with 16 bases between them. CDR3 length equals 16 residues. Germline lookup yields CDR1 SGHVS and CDR2 FQNEAQ. The CDR3 reads CASSLAADGDLYGYTF. The CDR3 coding sequence is TGTGCCAGCAGCTTAGCCGCAGACGGGGATCTTTATGGCTACACCTTC.

The chain combines TRBV20-1 with TRBJ2-1; the match to TRBD2 covers 11 bases. J was trimmed by 7 bases and V by 1 base; bases with no gene match: 6. Germline V lookup: CDR1 DFQATT, CDR2 SNEGSKA (reference sequence). CDR3 length equals 15 residues. The CDR3 here is CSARALAGGWNEQFF. The CDR3 DNA sequence: TGCAGTGCTAGAGCGCTAGCGGGAGGTTGGAATGAGCAGTTCTTC.

This clonotype was picked up many times. This sequence joins TRBV20-1 and TRBJ2-5; 7 bases line up with TRBD1. V lost 2 bases and J lost 5; bases outside the gene matches: 2. Germline CDR1 is DFQATT and CDR2 is SNEGSKA (reference sequence). CDR3 length equals 12 residues. CDR3 in amino acids: CSARPTGETQYF. In DNA, the CDR3 is TGCAGTGCTAGACCGACAGGGGAGACCCAGTACTTC.

This clonotype was counted ten times or more. This chain links TRBV12-3 or TRBV12-4 with TRBJ2-5; 7 positions agree with TRBD1. The V gene end was trimmed by 6 bases and the J gene end by 2 bases; junction bases not matched to a gene: 3. The CDR3 extends over 13 amino acids. CDR3 sequence (DNA): TGTGCCAGCAGCCAGGACAGGCAAGAGACCCAGTACTTC. Its protein product is CASSQDRQETQYF.

This clonotype came up many times. This sequence joins TRBV9 and TRBJ1-5; a possible D gene is TRBD1 (6 bases). The V gene lost 7 bases and the J gene lost 4 bases, with 12 bases spanning the gap. There are 13 residues in the CDR3. Germline assignment: CDR1 SGDLS and CDR2 YYNGEE. The CDR3 is CASSGAGNQPQHF. CDR3 sequence (DNA): TGTGCCAGCTCGGGGGCAGGTAATCAGCCCCAGCATTTT.

The rearrangement uses TRBV7-9 and TRBJ2-5, with D unclear. This CDR3 has 15 amino acids. V dropped 3 bases and J dropped 5 bases, with 16 bases sitting between them. From germline, CDR1 is SEHNR and CDR2 FQNEAQ (reference sequence). CDR3 nucleotide sequence: TGTGCCAGCAGCTTGGGTGCGGCCACGTGGGAGACCCAGTACTTC. Protein product: CASSLGAATWETQYF. Looking up the rest from reference TRBV7-9 and TRBJ2-5 gives the full variable domain: DTGVSQNPRHKITKRGQNVTFRCDPISEHNRLYWYRQTLGQGPEFLTYFQNEAQLEKSRLLSDRFSAERPKGSFSTLEIQRTEQGDSAMYLCASSLGAATWETQYFGPGTRLLVL.

This clonotype has ten or more counts. J is TRBJ1-1 and V is TRBV27; TRBD1 might be the D (5 bases). The germline gives CDR1 MNHEY, CDR2 SMNVEV (reference sequence). This CDR3 region has 14 residues. Trimming took off 0 bases at V and 7 bases at J, with 12 bases between the two ends. For the CDR3, the DNA is TGTGCCAGCAGTTTATCCGGGGGATCGGGTGAAGCTTTCTTT. As protein: CASSLSGGSGEAFF.